This T cell receptor beta chain is drawn from a study of patients and donors after allogeneic stem cell transplantation. One entry per CDR3 protein, called by TCRdb with MiXCR from the RT-PCR reads. Seen here are a few hundred thousand distinct CDR3 sequences, about 38% observed once, and the top ten hold roughly 10%. V lost 4 bases to trimming and J lost 5 bases, with 14 bases between them. Germline assignment: CDR1 LGHDT and CDR2 YNNKEL (reference sequence). The CDR3 runs 14 residues. The chain carries TRBV3-1 and TRBJ1-1; possibly TRBD1 for D (5 bases). The sequencing input was blood, either unsorted or a sorted T cell fraction (not recorded which). The origin of this receptor is a human donor who was either an allogeneic HSCT recipient or a stem cell or donor lymphocyte infusion donor (not recorded which). It is not recorded whose cells these are; they may come from a transplant donor. The CDR3 region has the DNA TGTGCCAGCAGCCCCGCTGGGGGGAGAACTGAAGCTTTCTTT. Its translation: CASSPAGGRTEAFF.